This TCR beta chain was documented in a study of graft-versus-host responses after intestinal transplantation. In the study overall: Multivisceral, liver-intestinal, or isolated intestinal grafts were transplanted into recipients. Anti-thymocyte globulin induction was given to all recipients, followed by tacrolimus and steroids for 2 to 3 years.

Germline V gene data show CDR1 as SGHTA and CDR2 as FQGTGA. The CDR3 has 12 amino acids. V lost 3 bases, J lost 5 bases, and 6 bases lay in between. Points on this clone: Its antigen is currently unknown.

Findings of the study overall: GvH clones detected in recipient marrow included some appearing first in ileum or blood.

Using immunoSEQ multiplex PCR, the repertoire was profiled, and TCRdb retains in-frame clones only, with some absent. The table records 100,000 to 120,000 clones, around 95% of them present only once. The rearrangement joins TRBV7-3 to TRBJ2-3, with D maybe TRBD2 (6 bases). The sequence came from a human donor who received an intestinal transplant. The specimen comprised unstimulated CD8+ T cells sorted from spleen or lymph node cells, sampled before intestinal transplant. The CDR3 sequence is CASSFGGDTQYF. The CDR3 bases are TGTGCCAGCAGCTTCGGGGGAGATACGCAGTATTTT.